This T cell receptor beta chain was recovered during a study of regulatory T cells in long-lasting Graves disease. Arm-PCR of CDR3 regions and iRepertoire HTBI primers were the basis on which TCR beta libraries were built. TCRdb ran MiXCR on the multiplex PCR reads and lists one entry per CDR3 protein. The sample holds about 560,000 distinct CDR3 sequences, around 16% seen once. Points from the study as a whole: Persistent disease preferred TRBV28, TRBJ1-2 and TRBJ2-5.

This clonotype was seen ten or more times. What it binds is not known. This sample's time point: newly diagnosed GD, antithyroid drugs for less than 3 months. The TCR library was prepared using RNA isolated from PBMCs. Diagnoses of Graves' disease were made by American Thyroid Association guidelines. Unmatched junction bases numbered 12, after V lost 4 bases and J lost 8 bases. Germline V gene sequence: CDR1 SGHRS, CDR2 YFSETQ. This CDR3 spans 17 amino acids. The sample also formed part of further work on T cells in Graves' hyperthyroidism and ophthalmopathy. From that second work: The HTBI primer set was used in a first-round RT-PCR of the TCR CDR3. Ophthalmopathy onset followed model prediction by a median approximately 6.2 months.

The source of this sequence is a man aged 18 to 30 with Graves disease. The J gene is TRBJ2-1, the V gene TRBV5-1, with TRBD2 identical over 13 bases. Source: peripheral blood mononuclear cells (PBMCs), taken at new diagnosis, from a patient treated with antithyroid drugs. The chain's CDR3 is CASSNLLAGGPIDEQFF. In nucleotides, the CDR3 is TGCGCCAGCAGCAATTTACTAGCGGGAGGGCCGATCGATGAGCAGTTCTTC.